This T cell receptor beta chain was sequenced in a study of CXCR3-negative and CXCR3-positive naive CD8 T cells. General study points: Naive cells positive for CXCR3 carried more hydrophobic TRB CDR3s than CXCR3-negative ones. High diversity, comparable across both naive subsets, contrasted with much lower diversity in memory CD8+ cells. CXCR3 expression dropped partially after cryopreservation, and most assays relied on fresh PBMCs.

Researchers reported sorting every CD8+ T cell subset in triplicate, 300,000 to 350,000 cells per sort. The libraries of TRB cDNA were prepared using 5' RACE with UMI labels. With the 5' RACE reads reprocessed, TCRdb shows one record per CDR3 protein and no DNA. Its table records 150,000 or so distinct CDR3 sequences. Points on this clonotype: No antigen is known for it.

The CDR3 has 15 residues. Germline V gene lookup returns CDR1 KGHDR and CDR2 SFDVKD. Sequenced input: naive CXCR3- CD8+ T cells from blood. As to subset: CD45RO-CCR7+CD27+CD95- naive CD8+ T cells lacking CXCR3 (TNR3-). The genes are TRBV24-1 and TRBJ2-5; TCRdb's D call, TRBD1, is unchecked because there is no DNA. The sequence derives from a human donor in good health. Some clones in this sample may be carry-over from other donors' samples. The CDR3 spells CATMGPVGGQETQYF.